This TCR beta chain was sequenced during a study of blood T cell repertoires in COVID-19 (dated by TCRdb to 2020 to 2021). Regarding the complete study: The collaborator samples originated in the United States, Italy and Spain and spanned the acute and convalescent phases of COVID-19. Samples were obtained from the ongoing ImmuneRACE study (first 160 participants) and from approximately 1,200 subjects provided by 6 global collaborators. A de-identified subject ID, COVID-19 status, age in years and sex were almost always included in the sample metadata. The material from the prospective study consisted of cDNA or gDNA derived from T cells, B-cell-depleted T cells, or PBMCs. The repertoires were released in a freely available public database intended as a resource for research on the immune response to SARS-CoV-2. HLA class I and class II types, where available, came from metadata supplied by the sample provider rather than from assay-based typing. Subjects who had been exposed to COVID-19, were actively infected with it, or had recovered from it provided the deeply sampled blood TCRbeta repertoires that made up the dataset.

The collaborating institutions used their own protocols to collect whole blood in K2EDTA tubes. Collaborator samples were shipped for TCRbeta analysis as frozen whole blood, isolated PBMCs, or DNA extracted from either sample type. Trimming at the junction amounts to 3 bases on V and 4 bases on J, and the germline ends lie 11 bases apart. There are 14 amino acids in the CDR3, from cysteine to phenylalanine inclusive. The only DNA kept is the CDR3, 42 bases in frame from the first base. For CDR1 and CDR2, the germline V gene (reference sequence) lists LNHNV and YYDKDF. Of note for this clone: Its antigen has not been determined. Base qualities are not at hand, and no much larger clone is one base apart.

TCRbeta CDR3 regions were amplified from genomic DNA by means of the immunoSEQ Assay, a bias-controlled multiplex PCR. Per the authors' processing: The number of nucleated cells in each sample was estimated by amplification of reference gene primers within the assay. Sequence reads were collapsed and filtered to measure the absolute abundance of every unique TCRbeta CDR3 rearrangement. For each sample, productive Simpson clonality was calculated as the square root of Simpson's diversity index over productive rearrangements. TCRdb took over this immuneACCESS table, retaining in-frame rearrangements with V and J assigned. Such tables are incomplete; in checked studies, under half of the missing clones stem from an unresolved V gene, and the remainder is unexplained. Clone size and V and J calls were adopted from that table, with D and trimming inferred from the DNA. This sample is represented by around 130,000 clones; about four fifths of them were singletons. The top ten clonotypes cover 16% of the sample.

General study outcomes and caveats: Clinical and demographic metadata were provided uncurated, with the amount varying by source and participant.

Rearrangement joined TRBV15 to TRBJ2-3, with no confident D gene call. This clonotype was sampled from a man in his 60s with active or convalescent COVID-19. Sequences were obtained from peripheral blood. This receptor carries the CDR3 CATSSDPLPDTQYF. The DNA reads TGTGCCACCAGCAGCGATCCTCTACCAGATACGCAGTATTTT.